The entry below gives a single T cell receptor (beta chain) sequence along with its context. Per the authors' pipeline: Cell counts per sample came from amplifying reference gene primers. Assay used: immunoSEQ multiplex PCR; TCRdb lists only in-frame clones, some missing. V and J calls and clone size are copied from that table; D and trimming were computed from the DNA. The table shows tens of thousands of clones, with just under 80% occurring only once. Germline V gene data show CDR1 as LNHDA and CDR2 as SQIVND (reference sequence). Trimming took 5 bases from V and 6 from J; bases not matched to a gene: 11. This CDR3 has 15 residues. This record comes from a study of blood T cell repertoires in COVID-19. Turning to the study itself: COVID-19 samples, acute and convalescent, were from the United States, Italy and Spain. Sources were T cells, B-cell-depleted T cells, or PBMCs; the material itself was cDNA or gDNA.

Input material: peripheral blood. The genes are TRBV19 and TRBJ2-7; 9 bases map to TRBD1. The receptor was derived from a man aged 80 or over with acute or convalescent COVID-19. CDR3 amino acids: CASSSTGGSSVEQYF. The CDR3 DNA follows: TGTGCCAGTAGTTCTACAGGGGGCTCTTCCGTCGAGCAGTACTTC.